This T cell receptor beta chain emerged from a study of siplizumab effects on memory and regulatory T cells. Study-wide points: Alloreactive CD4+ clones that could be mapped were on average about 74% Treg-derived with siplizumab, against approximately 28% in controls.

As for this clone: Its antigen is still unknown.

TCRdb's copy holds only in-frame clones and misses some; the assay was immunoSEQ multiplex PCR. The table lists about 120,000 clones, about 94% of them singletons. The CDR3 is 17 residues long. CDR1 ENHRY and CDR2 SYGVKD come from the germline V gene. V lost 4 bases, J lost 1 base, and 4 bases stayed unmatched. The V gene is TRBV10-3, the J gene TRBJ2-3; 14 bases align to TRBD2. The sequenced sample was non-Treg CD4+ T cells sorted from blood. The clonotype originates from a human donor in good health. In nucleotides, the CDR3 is TGTGCCATCAGTGGCAAGGGACTAGCGGGGGGCACAGATACGCAGTATTTT. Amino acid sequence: CAISGKGLAGGTDTQYF.